This paragraph reports one T cell receptor (beta chain). The data were taken from a study of blood T cell repertoires in COVID-19. At the level of the study: The United States, Italy and Spain supplied acute and convalescent COVID-19 samples. PBMCs, B-cell-depleted T cells, or T cells were the source of the cDNA or gDNA that made up the material.

The CDR3 loop spans 14 amino acids. CDR1 is LNHNV and CDR2 is YYDKDF in the germline V gene (reference sequence). V shed 5 bases and J shed 6 bases, with 11 bases lying between them. Original data processing: Amplification of reference gene primers provided the estimated nucleated cell counts. Sequencing used immunoSEQ multiplex PCR; TCRdb keeps in-frame clones, though not all of them. That table is the source of V, J and clone size, and D and trimming were worked out from the DNA. The table includes fewer than 150,000 clones, 85% to 90% detected once. This TCR was sampled from a woman in her seventies with acute or convalescent COVID-19. The chain uses TRBV15 and TRBJ1-6; D is perhaps TRBD1 (6 bases). Sequencing used peripheral blood. This CDR3 is CATSEQGSNSPLHF. The CDR3 nucleotides are TGTGCCACCAGCGAACAGGGAAGTAATTCACCCCTCCACTTT.